These 28 T cell receptor beta chains were sequenced from one sample in a study of T cell responses to AZD1222 COVID-19 vaccine. Data came from immunoSEQ multiplex PCR; TCRdb stores just in-frame clones and leaves some out. The sample records some 96,000 clones, nearly 95% being singletons. Specimen: peripheral blood, collected on day 0 of AZD1222 vaccination. Receptor source: an adult in good health.

The chain combines TRBV7-9 with TRBJ2-5; D may be TRBD1 (6 bases). The length of the CDR3 is 14 residues. CDR1 is SEHNR, CDR2 FQNEAQ, per germline (reference sequence). V was trimmed by 5 bases and J by 2 bases, leaving 12 bases between them. The CDR3 here is CASSLRTEQETQYF. CDR3 coding DNA: TGTGCCAGCAGCCTCCGGACAGAACAAGAGACCCAGTACTTC.

The chain combines TRBV27 with TRBJ2-5, with D maybe TRBD1 (6 bases). This CDR3 has 13 amino acids. Trimming removed 3 bases at V and 2 bases at J, with 7 bases between. Germline CDR1 is MNHEY and CDR2 is SMNVEV (reference sequence). In DNA form, the CDR3 reads TGTGCCAGCAGTTTGGACAGACAAGAGACCCAGTACTTC. Translation: CASSLDRQETQYF.

V usage is TRBV5-1 and J usage is TRBJ2-2; 7 bases are shared with TRBD1. Losses at the gene ends were 1 base for V and 7 bases for J; bases not matched to a gene: 7. Germline V gene lookup returns CDR1 SGHRS and CDR2 YFSETQ. The CDR3 contains 15 residues. The CDR3 is CASSLLETGVGELFF. The CDR3 coding sequence is TGCGCCAGCAGCTTGTTGGAAACAGGGGTCGGGGAGCTGTTTTTT.

This rearrangement joins TRBV3-1 (or the pseudogene TRBV3-2) to TRBJ2-2; no clear D gene. Germline CDR1 and CDR2: LGHDT and YNNKEL (reference sequence). This CDR3 has 15 residues. Trimming removed 3 bases at V and 7 bases at J, with 15 bases between. CDR3 DNA sequence: TGTGCCAGCAGCCAGTCTACTAATCTTGGCGGGGAGCTGTTTTTT. Translating it yields CASSQSTNLGGELFF.

The V gene is TRBV18, the J gene TRBJ2-1; TRBD2 might be the D (7 bases). The germline gives CDR1 KGHSH, CDR2 LQKENI. Trimming stripped 3 bases from V and 7 bases from J, with 19 bases between. This CDR3 comprises 16 residues. In DNA form, the CDR3 reads TGTGCCAGCTCACCCAGGGGAGGGAGAGTAGGAAATGAGCAGTTCTTC. This encodes CASSPRGGRVGNEQFF.

V and J are TRBV19 and TRBJ1-1; perhaps TRBD1 as D (5 bases). Germline-derived CDR1 and CDR2 are LNHDA and SQIVND (reference sequence). V gave up 7 bases and J gave up 1 base, with 10 bases separating them. This CDR3 has 13 residues. CDR3 loop: CASITGGNTEAFF. The CDR3 bases are TGTGCCAGTATAACGGGGGGGAACACTGAAGCTTTCTTT.

The genes are TRBV28 and TRBJ2-3; possibly TRBD2 for D (6 bases). V dropped 4 bases and J dropped 4 bases, with 15 bases sitting between them. The CDR3 consists of 15 residues. Germline CDR1 and CDR2: MDHEN and SYDVKM. The CDR3 bases are TGTGCCAGCAGTTGGGGGGAAGGGGTGGCAGATACGCAGTATTTT. Translated, it gives CASSWGEGVADTQYF.

The chain uses TRBV5-5 and TRBJ2-7; D is undetermined. Germline values: CDR1 SGHKS, CDR2 YYEKEE (reference sequence). Trimming took 0 bases from V and 6 from J, leaving 7 bases between them. The CDR3 contains 12 residues. The CDR3 DNA sequence: TGTGCCAGCAGCTTGGATTCCGTCGAGCAGTACTTC. Its translation is CASSLDSVEQYF.

This rearrangement joins TRBV3-1 (or the pseudogene TRBV3-2) to TRBJ1-2; no clear D. Deletions cut 0 bases from V and 7 bases from J, with 12 bases between. CDR1 and CDR2 (germline): LGHDT, YNNKEL (reference sequence). The CDR3 contains 14 residues. The CDR3: CASSQDWVGVGYTF. The CDR3 DNA sequence: TGTGCCAGCAGCCAAGATTGGGTCGGGGTTGGCTACACCTTC.

V gene TRBV5-1 combines with J gene TRBJ1-2, with unresolved D. Trimming took 3 bases from V and 10 from J, leaving 13 bases between them. This CDR3 is 12 amino acids long. Germline loops: CDR1 SGHRS, CDR2 YFSETQ. The DNA of the CDR3 is TGCGCCAGCAGCTCCCCCGGGAGCCTCTACACCTTC. This gives the protein CASSSPGSLYTF. Filled out from reference TRBV5-1 and TRBJ1-2, the complete variable domain reads KAGVTQTPRYLIKTRGQQVTLSCSPISGHRSVSWYQQTPGQGLQFLFEYFSETQRNKGNFPGRFSGRQFSNSRSEMNVSTLELGDSALYLCASSSPGSLYTFGSGTRLTVV.

V usage is TRBV11-2 and J usage is TRBJ2-1; 10 nucleotides line up with TRBD2. The CDR3 length is 15 residues. Germline CDR1 SGHAT, CDR2 FQNNGV. Losses at the gene ends were 5 bases for V and 8 bases for J; bases not matched to a gene: 9. The CDR3 DNA reads as TGTGCCAGCAGCCCCCTTAGCGGGAGGAGGGATGAGCAGTTCTTC. This translates into CASSPLSGRRDEQFF.

V usage is TRBV6-4 and J usage is TRBJ1-1; 7 bases map to TRBD1. V was clipped by 8 bases and J by 5 bases; unmatched bases: 11. The CDR3 is 14 residues long. In germline, CDR1 is MRHNA, CDR2 SNTAGT. The DNA of the CDR3 is TGTGCCAGCCGGAAAGAGGGGGCGGGTACTGAAGCTTTCTTT. It yields the protein CASRKEGAGTEAFF.

This rearrangement joins TRBV5-1 to TRBJ2-1; the D gene is possibly TRBD1 (5 bases). Trimming pared 0 bases from V and 7 bases from J, leaving 20 bases between. Germline CDR1 reads SGHRS; CDR2 reads YFSETQ. This CDR3 comprises 17 residues. The CDR3: CASSLAVGGPKGNEQFF. DNA of the CDR3: TGCGCCAGCAGCTTGGCCGTTGGCGGTCCAAAGGGGAATGAGCAGTTCTTC.

The chain has TRBV5-1 and TRBJ2-7; 9 nucleotides line up with TRBD1. CDR3 size: 15 residues. Germline V gene lookup returns CDR1 SGHRS and CDR2 YFSETQ. Unmatched junction bases numbered 7, after V lost 0 bases and J lost 6 bases. The CDR3 protein is CASSLVSQGAREQYF. The CDR3, as DNA: TGCGCCAGCAGCTTGGTGTCACAGGGGGCACGCGAGCAGTACTTC.

V usage is TRBV4-1 and J usage is TRBJ2-1; no clear D. The CDR3 is made up of 12 amino acids. Trimming took off 1 base at V and 9 bases at J, with 7 bases between the two ends. Looked up from germline, CDR1 is MGHRA and CDR2 is YSYEKL. This CDR3 is CASSQVLGEQFF. CDR3 DNA: TGCGCCAGCAGCCAAGTATTGGGTGAGCAGTTCTTC.

This clone was seen more than once but under ten times. This rearrangement joins TRBV30 to TRBJ1-1; possible D gene TRBD1, 5 bases. This CDR3 is 14 amino acids long. Germline V CDR1 and CDR2: GTSNPN, SVGIG (reference sequence). V was cut by 4 bases and J by 6 bases, with 18 bases left in between. CDR3 region: CAWIRNWGGSEAFF. In DNA form, the CDR3 reads TGTGCCTGGATCCGGAACTGGGGGGGGTCTGAAGCTTTCTTT. Drawing the rest from reference TRBV30 and TRBJ1-1, the complete variable domain is SQTIHQWPATLVQPVGSPLSLECTVEGTSNPNLYWYRQAAGRGLQLLFYSVGIGQISSEVPQNLSASRPQDRQFILSSKKLLLSDSGFYLCAWIRNWGGSEAFFGQGTRLTVV.

The CDR3 DNA reads as TGTGCCAGCAGCGGAGGGGGAGCGGGCACAGATACGCAGTATTTT. Protein: CASSGGGAGTDTQYF. The rearrangement links TRBV9 to TRBJ2-3; possible D gene TRBD1, 6 bases. The CDR3 covers 15 residues. V was trimmed by 3 bases and J by 1 base, leaving 12 bases between them. Germline values: CDR1 SGDLS, CDR2 YYNGEE.

The chain carries TRBV5-1 and TRBJ2-3, with a possible D match to TRBD2 (5 bases). This CDR3 spans 16 amino acids. CDR1 and CDR2 from the germline V gene are SGHRS and YFSETQ. Trimming pared 1 base from V and 0 bases from J, leaving 12 bases between. The CDR3 DNA reads as TGCGCCAGCAGCTTGTCAGCGGCAGAGAGCACAGATACGCAGTATTTT. This codes for CASSLSAAESTDTQYF.

The rearrangement links TRBV7-6 to TRBJ2-1; TRBD2 matches 10 bases. CDR3 length: 17 residues. Germline CDR1 is SGHVS and CDR2 is FNYEAQ. Germline trimming cut 4 bases from V and 5 bases from J; bases unmatched to any gene: 11. The CDR3 DNA sequence: TGTGCCAGCAGCTCGCTTAGCGGGAGGTTGGGGGACAATGAGCAGTTCTTC. Translating gives CASSSLSGRLGDNEQFF.

V is TRBV27 and J is TRBJ2-5; D is unclear. Germline V lookup: CDR1 MNHEY, CDR2 SMNVEV (reference sequence). The CDR3 is 13 amino acids. Trimming cost V 3 bases and J 2 bases, with 7 bases left between them. CDR3: CASSFTVQETQYF. In nucleotides, the CDR3 is TGTGCCAGCAGTTTTACCGTACAAGAGACCCAGTACTTC.

This chain joins TRBV28 and TRBJ1-6; TRBD1 is a possible D gene (5 bases). V was shortened by 6 bases and J by 7 bases, with 19 bases between the two germline ends. Per the germline V gene, CDR1 is MDHEN and CDR2 is SYDVKM. There are 16 residues in the CDR3. CDR3 region: CASSQRGLISNSPLHF. The CDR3, as DNA: TGTGCCAGCAGCCAACGGGGACTTATATCAAATTCACCCCTCCACTTT.

As DNA, the CDR3 is TGTGCCAGCAGTTTATGGGGGACTCTACTGCAGCCCCAGCATTTT. Translating gives CASSLWGTLLQPQHF. The genes are TRBV28 and TRBJ1-5; D perhaps matches TRBD1 (5 bases). The CDR3 sequence is 15 residues long. The germline V gene has CDR1 MDHEN and CDR2 SYDVKM. The V end was cut by 0 bases, the J end by 7 bases, with 13 bases between.

The J gene is TRBJ2-7, the V gene TRBV10-3; TRBD2 agrees at 9 bases. In germline, CDR1 is ENHRY, CDR2 SYGVKD. The CDR3 is made up of 16 amino acids. V shed 3 bases, J shed 2 bases, and the junction held 8 bases outside the gene matches. CDR3 sequence (DNA): TGTGCCATCAGTGAAAATAGCGGGAGCAGCACCTACGAGCAGTACTTC. Translation: CAISENSGSSTYEQYF.

J is TRBJ2-1 and V is TRBV2; the D gene is possibly TRBD2 (5 bases). Germline CDR1 reads SNHLY; CDR2 reads FYNNEI. V lost 4 bases and J 1 base, leaving 8 bases between the germline ends. There are 14 residues in the CDR3. The CDR3 coding sequence is TGTGCCAGCAGTGCCCTAGCTTCCTACAATGAGCAGTTCTTC. Its protein is CASSALASYNEQFF.

This clone was detected a few times. This CDR3 is also generated by other DNA sequences in the sample. The chain employs TRBV27 and TRBJ1-5; no definite D call. The ends were cut back, 3 bases at V and 3 bases at J, with 3 bases in the middle. Germline V gene data show CDR1 as MNHEY and CDR2 as SMNVEV (reference sequence). The CDR3 consists of 12 residues. The CDR3 is CASSFPNQPQHF. In nucleotides, the CDR3 is TGTGCCAGCAGTTTTCCCAATCAGCCCCAGCATTTT.

V usage is TRBV5-1 and J usage is TRBJ2-7; unclear D gene. CDR3 length: 13 residues. Trimming pared 2 bases from V and 6 bases from J, leaving 12 bases between. CDR1 is SGHRS, CDR2 YFSETQ, per germline. CDR3: CASSFGFDGEQYF. In nucleotides, the CDR3 is TGCGCCAGCAGCTTTGGGTTTGATGGCGAGCAGTACTTC.

The V gene is TRBV12-3 or TRBV12-4, the J gene TRBJ1-5, with 7 bases aligning to TRBD1. This CDR3 has 12 amino acids. CDR3 DNA sequence: TGTGCGACAGGGATCGGCAATCAGCCCCAGCATTTT. Its protein is CATGIGNQPQHF.

This clone has more than one count but fewer than ten. V usage is TRBV28 and J usage is TRBJ1-4; 7 bases map to TRBD1. V lost 5 bases and J lost 7; bases outside the gene matches: 10. The germline V gene encodes CDR1 MDHEN and CDR2 SYDVKM. The CDR3 is made up of 15 amino acids. DNA of the CDR3: TGTGCCAGCAGTATACGACAGGGTGAACGTGAAAAACTGTTTTTT. This translates into CASSIRQGEREKLFF. Combining the CDR3 with reference TRBV28 and TRBJ1-4 gives the whole variable domain DVKVTQSSRYLVKRTGEKVFLECVQDMDHENMFWYRQDPGLGLRLIYFSYDVKMKEKGDIPEGYSVSREKKERFSLILESASTNQTSMYLCASSIRQGEREKLFFGSGTQLSVL.